This paragraph reports one T cell receptor beta chain. CDR1 SNHLY and CDR2 FYNNEI come from the germline V gene. The CDR3 loop spans 17 amino acids. V lost 7 bases and J lost 0, with 18 bases in between. Version v3.0 of the immunoSEQ assay ran at survey level. The assay was immunoSEQ multiplex PCR, and TCRdb's table has in-frame clones only and misses some. The data hold 30,000 to 40,000 clones, with under 90% observed a single time. The sample comes from a study of long-term antiretroviral therapy in people with HIV. The chain combines TRBV2 with TRBJ2-2; tentative D call: TRBD2 (6 bases). This TCR came from a man aged 18 to 30 with HIV. This sample comprised unsorted PBMCs, obtained 0.4 years before starting antiretroviral therapy. The chain's CDR3 is CASKGVGDFTNTGELFF. The DNA for the CDR3 is TGTGCCAGCAAAGGAGTGGGGGACTTCACGAACACCGGGGAGCTGTTTTTT.